This T cell receptor beta chain was documented in a study of cytomegalovirus exposure and HLA in healthy donors. Findings of the study overall: Among the sequence variants, a highly shared cluster was likely an artifact of sequencing. An apparent linkage of common viral pathogens to several of the most significant clusters emerged in a later analysis.

On this clone: What it recognizes is unknown.

The ends lost 4 bases at V and 5 bases at J; junction bases unmatched: 9. Germline V lookup: CDR1 SGHTA, CDR2 FQGNSA. The CDR3 sequence is 16 residues long. The PCR made use of 60 Vbeta and 13 Jbeta primers. Data came from immunoSEQ multiplex PCR; TCRdb stores just in-frame clones and leaves some out. The table lists 85,000 to 120,000 clones, under 80% of them singletons. Input material: PBMCs. The source of this sequence is a woman between 50 and 59 years old in good health and CMV-seropositive. The gene calls are TRBV7-2 and TRBJ2-5, with 11 bases aligning to TRBD2. CDR3 sequence: CASSYDSGGAVETQYF. The CDR3 DNA is TGTGCCAGCAGCTACGATAGCGGGGGGGCTGTGGAGACCCAGTACTTC.